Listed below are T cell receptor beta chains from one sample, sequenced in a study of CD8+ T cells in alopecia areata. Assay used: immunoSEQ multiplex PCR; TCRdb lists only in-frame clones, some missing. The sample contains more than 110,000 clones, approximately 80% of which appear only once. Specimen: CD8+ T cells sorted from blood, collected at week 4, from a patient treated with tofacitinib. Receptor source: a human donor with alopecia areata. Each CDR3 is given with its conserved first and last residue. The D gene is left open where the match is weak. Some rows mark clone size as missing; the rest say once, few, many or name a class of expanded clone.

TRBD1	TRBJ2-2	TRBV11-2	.	CASSLNRGPNTGELFF	TGTGCCAGCAGCTTAAACAGGGGGCCTAACACCGGGGAGCTGTTTTTT
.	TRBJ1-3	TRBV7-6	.	CASSRNGGKGSGNTIYF	TGTGCCAGCAGCCGTAACGGGGGCAAGGGCTCTGGAAACACCATATATTTT
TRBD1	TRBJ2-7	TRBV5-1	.	CASSPGTGRYEQYF	TGCGCCAGCAGCCCGGGGACAGGGAGGTACGAGCAGTACTTC
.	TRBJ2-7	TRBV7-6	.	CASSPIDSVYEQYF	TGTGCCAGCAGCCCCATTGACAGCGTCTACGAGCAGTACTTC
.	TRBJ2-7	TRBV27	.	CASSLQGNEQYF	TGTGCCAGCAGTCTCCAGGGGAACGAGCAGTACTTC
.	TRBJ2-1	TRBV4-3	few	CASSQEGQGSNNEQFF	TGCGCCAGCAGCCAAGAGGGGCAGGGAAGTAACAATGAGCAGTTCTTC
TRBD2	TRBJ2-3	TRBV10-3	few	CATSLSGGSTDTQYF	TGTGCCACCTCACTAAGCGGGGGGAGCACAGATACGCAGTATTTT
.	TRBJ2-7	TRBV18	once	CASSVRDEHYYEQYF	TGTGCCAGCTCAGTCCGGGACGAGCATTACTACGAGCAGTACTTC
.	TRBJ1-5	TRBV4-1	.	CASSQMGFAQPQHF	TGCGCCAGCAGCCAAATGGGTTTTGCTCAGCCCCAGCATTTT
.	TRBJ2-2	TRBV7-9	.	CASPKRGRRGELFF	TGTGCCAGCCCAAAGAGAGGGCGACGAGGGGAGCTGTTTTTT
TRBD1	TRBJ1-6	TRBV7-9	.	CASSLGGQGDSPLHF	TGTGCCAGCAGCTTAGGGGGACAGGGGGATTCACCCCTCCACTTT
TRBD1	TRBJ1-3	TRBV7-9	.	CASSSAQGSGNTIYF	TGTGCCAGCAGCTCCGCACAGGGGTCTGGAAACACCATATATTTT
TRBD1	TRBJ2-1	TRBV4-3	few	CASSPHRGPNNEQFF	TGCGCCAGCAGCCCTCACAGGGGGCCCAACAATGAGCAGTTCTTC
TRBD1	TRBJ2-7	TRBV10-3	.	CAIKGQGTYEQYF	TGTGCCATCAAGGGACAGGGGACCTACGAGCAGTACTTC
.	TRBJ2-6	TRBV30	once	CAWSGGSGANVLTF	TGTGCCTGGAGTGGGGGCTCTGGGGCCAACGTCCTGACTTTC
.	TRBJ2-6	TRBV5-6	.	CASSFGSGANVLTF	TGTGCCAGCAGCTTTGGGAGTGGGGCCAACGTCCTGACTTTC
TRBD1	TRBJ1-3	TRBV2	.	CASSAGTGPAIYF	TGTGCCAGCAGCGCCGGGACAGGGCCGGCCATATATTTT
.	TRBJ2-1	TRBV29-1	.	CSVDEGISNNNEQFF	TGCAGCGTTGATGAGGGGATTTCCAACAACAATGAGCAGTTCTTC